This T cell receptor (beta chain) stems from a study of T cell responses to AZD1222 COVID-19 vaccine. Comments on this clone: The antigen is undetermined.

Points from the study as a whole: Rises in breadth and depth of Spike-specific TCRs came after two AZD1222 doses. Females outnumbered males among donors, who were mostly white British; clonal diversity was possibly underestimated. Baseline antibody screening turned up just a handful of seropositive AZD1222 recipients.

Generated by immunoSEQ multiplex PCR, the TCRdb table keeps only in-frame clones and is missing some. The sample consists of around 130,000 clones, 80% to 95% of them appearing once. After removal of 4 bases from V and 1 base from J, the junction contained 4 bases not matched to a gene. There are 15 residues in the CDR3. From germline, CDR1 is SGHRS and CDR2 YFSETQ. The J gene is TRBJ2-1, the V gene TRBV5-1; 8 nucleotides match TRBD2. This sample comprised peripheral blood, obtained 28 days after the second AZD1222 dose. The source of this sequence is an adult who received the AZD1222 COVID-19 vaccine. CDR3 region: CASSPREGSYNEQFF. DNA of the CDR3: TGCGCCAGCAGCCCCCGGGAGGGGTCCTACAATGAGCAGTTCTTC.